This TCR beta chain was profiled in a study of radiotherapy plus CTLA-4 blockade in lung cancer. Overall study context: Among all patients, roughly 17% showed objective responses, while 30% to 35% had disease control. General study results and limits: Early blood T cell clone dynamics reportedly forecast response best, with interferon-beta. Researchers report tumor-derived TCR clones expanding in blood after radiotherapy plus ipilimumab.

The study gave focal radiation plus ipilimumab CTLA-4 blockade to patients with chemo-refractory metastatic non-small-cell lung cancer. The CDR3 has 14 residues. Per the germline V gene, CDR1 is SQVTM and CDR2 is ANQGSEA. V was clipped by 4 bases and J by 10 bases, with 20 bases between them. Of note for this clone: Its antigen is unknown.

The table came from immunoSEQ multiplex PCR; TCRdb's copy has only in-frame clones and leaves some out. The sample holds more than 90,000 clones, roughly 80% seen once. The clonotype originates from a human donor with non-small cell lung cancer that progressed on radiotherapy plus ipilimumab. The V gene is TRBV29-1, the J gene TRBJ2-1; tentatively, D is TRBD1 (6 bases). This specimen consisted of peripheral blood, obtained from a patient treated with radiotherapy plus ipilimumab. The chain's CDR3 is CSVAGQGIVVEQFF. CDR3 nucleotides: TGCAGCGTTGCCGGGCAGGGGATAGTCGTGGAGCAGTTCTTC.